This record covers a single T cell receptor (beta chain). TCRdb keeps only in-frame clones here, not all; method: immunoSEQ multiplex PCR. The sample yields roughly 250,000 clones, roughly 88% seen once. This record comes from a study of blood T cell repertoires in COVID-19. Study context: Acute-phase and convalescent COVID-19 samples originated in the United States, Italy and Spain. In each case, the material was cDNA or gDNA derived from T cells, B-cell-depleted T cells, or PBMCs.

Input material: peripheral blood. This sequence was found in a woman aged 40 to 50 who had recovered from COVID-19.

CDR3 nucleotide sequence: TGTGCCAGCAGCCCCTCCCCCCAAGACCGCCCGGGCTACGAGCAGTACTTC. The encoded protein is CASSPSPQDRPGYEQYF. The chain couples TRBV7-2 to TRBJ2-7; D unresolved. V shed 5 bases and J shed 3 bases, with 23 bases lying between them. The CDR3 runs 17 residues. In germline, CDR1 is SGHTA, CDR2 FQGNSA.